The entry below gives a single TCR beta chain sequence along with its context. What it recognizes is unknown. These data belong to a study of T cell responses to AZD1222 COVID-19 vaccine. Whole-study results and caveats: There were repertoire samples only from the period after the peak T cell response.

The method was immunoSEQ multiplex PCR; TCRdb's version includes in-frame clones alone and lacks a portion of them. Of about 130,000 clones in the sample, just over 85% were seen once. There are 13 residues in the CDR3. CDR1 and CDR2 from the germline V gene are MDHEN and SYDVKM. V dropped 8 bases and J dropped 4; count of bases not matched to a gene: 3. The source is an adult in good health. This sequence joins TRBV28 and TRBJ2-7, with 12 bases identical to TRBD2. The specimen comprised peripheral blood, sampled on day 0 of MenACWY control vaccination. The CDR3 bases are TGTGCCAGCGAACTAGCGGGAGGTTACGAGCAGTACTTC. Amino acid sequence: CASELAGGYEQYF. Variable domain in full (rest from reference TRBV28 and TRBJ2-7): DVKVTQSSRYLVKRTGEKVFLECVQDMDHENMFWYRQDPGLGLRLIYFSYDVKMKEKGDIPEGYSVSREKKERFSLILESASTNQTSMYLCASELAGGYEQYFGPGTRLTVT.